The source of this T cell receptor beta chain is a study of blood T cell repertoires in COVID-19. Study overall: T cells, B-cell-depleted T cells, or PBMCs provided the cDNA or gDNA that served as material.

During active infection, Seattle patients enrolled and were then monitored through disease. Sequencing used immunoSEQ multiplex PCR; TCRdb keeps in-frame clones, though not all of them. In the table there are hundreds of thousands of clones, about 88% of which are singletons. The CDR3 contains 14 residues. Germline assignment: CDR1 MNHNY and CDR2 SVGAGI (reference sequence). V was pared by 8 bases and J by 5 bases, with 18 bases between. This chain links TRBV6-6 with TRBJ1-1; a weak D match, TRBD1 (5 bases). This receptor was taken from a woman aged 60-75 years with COVID-19, enrolled during active disease. The specimen was peripheral blood. CDR3 sequence (DNA): TGTGCCAGCTCCGGGGGGGGGACTGTTACTGAAGCTTTCTTT. Translation: CASSGGGTVTEAFF.